This T cell receptor beta chain was identified during a study of shared clonotypes between healthy human individuals. Germline lookup yields CDR1 MNHEY and CDR2 SVGAGI. Trimming cost V 6 bases and J 0 bases; bases outside gene matches: 3. The CDR3 is 15 residues long. The repertoire was sequenced with immunoSEQ multiplex PCR; TCRdb's copy has only in-frame clones and lacks some. The sample lists about 990,000 clones; 75% to 85% were seen once. The V call is TRBV6-5, the J call TRBJ2-3; 10 bases match TRBD2. Sequenced input: memory CD4+ T cells from PBMCs. Subset specified: CD45RA-negative fraction. The TCR was taken from a man younger than 35 in good health. Some clones in this sample may be carry-over from other donors' samples. DNA of the CDR3: TGTGCCAGCAGACCTAGCGGGGGTAGCACAGATACGCAGTATTTT. This gives the protein CASRPSGGSTDTQYF.